Here is one T cell receptor beta chain with its context. Trimming stripped 3 bases from V and 6 bases from J, with 20 bases between. CDR1 is SEHNR and CDR2 is FQNEAQ in the germline V gene (reference sequence). The CDR3 runs to 16 residues. These data originate in a study of CD8+ T cells in alopecia areata. Treatment: oral pan-JAK inhibitor, 5-10 mg twice daily. Extraction of RNA preceded its reverse transcription into cDNA, which served as the sequencing template. The method was immunoSEQ multiplex PCR; TCRdb's version includes in-frame clones alone and lacks a portion of them. Here the sample spans fewer than 150,000 clones, around three fifths being singletons.

The starting material was CD4+ T cells sorted from blood, obtained at week 24, from a patient treated with tofacitinib. This TCR derives from a human donor with alopecia areata. This rearrangement joins TRBV7-9 to TRBJ2-5; possible D gene TRBD2, 5 bases. The CDR3 loop reads CASSLEAERFGKTQYF. In nucleotides, the CDR3 is TGTGCCAGCAGCTTGGAGGCGGAACGGTTCGGGAAGACCCAGTACTTC.